This is a list of T cell receptor beta chains from one sample in a study of OX40 agonist ivuxolimab in advanced cancers. This table comes from immunoSEQ multiplex PCR, and its TCRdb copy is limited to in-frame clones, with some not included. The sample contains tens of thousands of clones, 75% to 90% of which appear only once. The sequencing used CD4+ or CD8+ T cells sorted from blood, collected in a trial of the OX40 agonist ivuxolimab. The receptors stem from an adult with an advanced solid tumor such as melanoma, head and neck, liver or kidney cancer. The CDR3 runs from the conserved cysteine through the conserved F or W. A D gene is named only where the DNA matches it firmly. Size is omitted from some rows. Given values are once, few, many or a class for expanded clones.

j_call: TRBJ1-3; clone_size: NA; v_call: TRBV18; d_call: TRBD1; cdr3_aa: CASSPDRTSSGNTIYF; cdr3_nt: TGTGCCAGCTCACCGGACAGGACTAGCTCTGGAAACACCATATATTTT
j_call: TRBJ1-5; clone_size: NA; v_call: TRBV6-1; d_call: NA; cdr3_aa: CASRVITGLQPQHF; cdr3_nt: TGTGCCAGCAGAGTTATCACAGGGCTTCAGCCCCAGCATTTT
j_call: TRBJ1-4; clone_size: NA; v_call: TRBV18; d_call: NA; cdr3_aa: CASSASATNEKLFF; cdr3_nt: TGTGCCAGCTCAGCCTCTGCAACTAATGAAAAACTGTTTTTT
j_call: TRBJ1-1; clone_size: NA; v_call: TRBV30; d_call: TRBD1; cdr3_aa: CARRSDRGYTEAFF; cdr3_nt: TGTGCCCGGAGAAGTGACAGGGGATACACTGAAGCTTTCTTT
j_call: TRBJ1-2; clone_size: NA; v_call: TRBV29-1; d_call: NA; cdr3_aa: CSVVRGPNYGYTF; cdr3_nt: TGCAGCGTGGTTAGGGGACCCAACTATGGCTACACCTTC
j_call: TRBJ2-3; clone_size: NA; v_call: TRBV28; d_call: NA; cdr3_aa: CASTPPGNTDTQYF; cdr3_nt: TGTGCCAGCACACCCCCGGGAAACACAGATACGCAGTATTTT
j_call: TRBJ1-2; clone_size: NA; v_call: TRBV19; d_call: NA; cdr3_aa: CASSITGKYGYTF; cdr3_nt: TGTGCCAGTAGTATTACAGGAAAATATGGCTACACCTTC
j_call: TRBJ2-2; clone_size: NA; v_call: TRBV7-2; d_call: NA; cdr3_aa: CASSLGGHVGGELFF; cdr3_nt: TGTGCCAGCAGCTTAGGGGGTCACGTCGGCGGGGAGCTGTTTTTT
j_call: TRBJ2-1; clone_size: NA; v_call: TRBV7-2; d_call: NA; cdr3_aa: CASRVGVSYNEQFF; cdr3_nt: TGTGCCAGCAGGGTGGGGGTCTCCTACAATGAGCAGTTCTTC
j_call: TRBJ2-3; clone_size: NA; v_call: TRBV7-2; d_call: NA; cdr3_aa: CASSRRQSSTDTQYF; cdr3_nt: TGTGCCAGCAGCCGCCGACAGAGTAGCACAGATACGCAGTATTTT
j_call: TRBJ1-6; clone_size: NA; v_call: TRBV9; d_call: TRBD1; cdr3_aa: CASSPGQYNSPLHF; cdr3_nt: TGTGCCAGCAGCCCGGGACAGTATAATTCACCCCTCCACTTT
j_call: TRBJ2-5; clone_size: NA; v_call: TRBV7-2; d_call: TRBD2; cdr3_aa: CASSLASGGAETQYF; cdr3_nt: TGTGCCAGCAGCTTAGCTAGCGGGGGGGCCGAGACCCAGTACTTC
j_call: TRBJ2-3; clone_size: NA; v_call: TRBV30; d_call: NA; cdr3_aa: CAWMRGLSTDTQYF; cdr3_nt: TGTGCCTGGATGCGGGGGCTAAGCACAGATACGCAGTATTTT
j_call: TRBJ2-2; clone_size: NA; v_call: TRBV5-4; d_call: TRBD2; cdr3_aa: CASSLEVGGSTGELFF; cdr3_nt: TGTGCCAGCAGCTTGGAAGTCGGCGGGAGCACCGGGGAGCTGTTTTTT
j_call: TRBJ1-4; clone_size: NA; v_call: TRBV5-1; d_call: NA; cdr3_aa: CASSPGAGSSEKLFF; cdr3_nt: TGCGCCAGCAGCCCAGGGGCAGGGTCTAGTGAAAAACTGTTTTTT
j_call: TRBJ2-3; clone_size: NA; v_call: TRBV13; d_call: NA; cdr3_aa: CASSEESTDTQYF; cdr3_nt: TGTGCCAGCTCGGAGGAGAGCACAGATACGCAGTATTTT
j_call: TRBJ2-6; clone_size: NA; v_call: TRBV11-3; d_call: NA; cdr3_aa: CASSLGAGANVLTF; cdr3_nt: TGTGCCAGCAGCTTAGGGGCAGGGGCCAACGTCCTGACTTTC
j_call: TRBJ2-1; clone_size: NA; v_call: TRBV30; d_call: TRBD2; cdr3_aa: CAWSRERGLYNEQFF; cdr3_nt: TGTGCCTGGAGTCGGGAGCGGGGGCTCTACAATGAGCAGTTCTTC
j_call: TRBJ1-3; clone_size: NA; v_call: TRBV7-2; d_call: NA; cdr3_aa: CASSPSRNTIYF; cdr3_nt: TGTGCCAGCAGCCCTAGTAGAAACACCATATATTTT
j_call: TRBJ2-7; clone_size: NA; v_call: TRBV5-1; d_call: NA; cdr3_aa: CASSFGGYEQYF; cdr3_nt: TGCGCCAGCAGCTTTGGAGGGTACGAGCAGTACTTC
j_call: TRBJ1-2; clone_size: NA; v_call: TRBV6-5; d_call: NA; cdr3_aa: CASSLPSGGKGGYTF; cdr3_nt: TGTGCCAGCAGCCTACCCTCGGGAGGGAAAGGAGGCTACACCTTC
j_call: TRBJ1-1; clone_size: NA; v_call: TRBV11-2; d_call: NA; cdr3_aa: CASSLIPGVNTEAFF; cdr3_nt: TGTGCCAGCAGCTTAATCCCCGGGGTGAACACTGAAGCTTTCTTT
j_call: TRBJ1-1; clone_size: NA; v_call: TRBV2; d_call: NA; cdr3_aa: CASSEGRWTEAFF; cdr3_nt: TGTGCCAGCAGTGAGGGGAGATGGACTGAAGCTTTCTTT
j_call: TRBJ1-1; clone_size: once; v_call: TRBV10-3; d_call: TRBD1; cdr3_aa: CAITPTSSGQGIAFF; cdr3_nt: TGTGCCATCACCCCAACATCTTCGGGACAGGGGATAGCTTTCTTT
j_call: TRBJ2-3; clone_size: NA; v_call: TRBV5-1; d_call: TRBD1; cdr3_aa: CASSLRQGSDTQYF; cdr3_nt: TGCGCCAGCAGCCTAAGACAGGGTTCAGATACGCAGTATTTT
j_call: TRBJ2-1; clone_size: NA; v_call: TRBV7-2; d_call: NA; cdr3_aa: CASSPGQLDSYNEQFF; cdr3_nt: TGTGCCAGCAGCCCAGGACAGCTCGACTCCTACAATGAGCAGTTCTTC
j_call: TRBJ2-7; clone_size: NA; v_call: TRBV5-4; d_call: TRBD1; cdr3_aa: CASSPGQNSYEQYF; cdr3_nt: TGTGCCAGCAGCCCGGGACAGAACTCCTACGAGCAGTACTTC
j_call: TRBJ2-3; clone_size: NA; v_call: TRBV5-4; d_call: NA; cdr3_aa: CASSAEPSTDTQYF; cdr3_nt: TGTGCCAGCAGCGCTGAACCTAGCACAGATACGCAGTATTTT
j_call: TRBJ2-7; clone_size: once; v_call: TRBV7-3; d_call: NA; cdr3_aa: CASSPGPTYEQYF; cdr3_nt: TGTGCCAGCAGCCCCGGGCCAACCTACGAGCAGTACTTC
j_call: TRBJ1-2; clone_size: NA; v_call: TRBV5-1; d_call: NA; cdr3_aa: CASSLAGNYGYTF; cdr3_nt: TGCGCCAGCAGCTTGGCAGGGAACTATGGCTACACCTTC